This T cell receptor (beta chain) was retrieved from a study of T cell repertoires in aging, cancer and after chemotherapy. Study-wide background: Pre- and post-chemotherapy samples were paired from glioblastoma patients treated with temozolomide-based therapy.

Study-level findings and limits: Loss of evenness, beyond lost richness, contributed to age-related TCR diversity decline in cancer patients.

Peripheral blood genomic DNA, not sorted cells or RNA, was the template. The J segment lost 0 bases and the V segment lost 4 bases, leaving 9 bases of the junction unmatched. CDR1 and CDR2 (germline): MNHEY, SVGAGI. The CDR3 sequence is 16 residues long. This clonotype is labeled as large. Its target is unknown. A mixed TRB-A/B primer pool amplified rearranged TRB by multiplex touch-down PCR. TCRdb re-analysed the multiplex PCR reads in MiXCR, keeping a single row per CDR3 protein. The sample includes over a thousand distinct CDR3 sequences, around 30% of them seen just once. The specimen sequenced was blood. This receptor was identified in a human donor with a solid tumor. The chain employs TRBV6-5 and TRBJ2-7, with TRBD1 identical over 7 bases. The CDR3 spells CASSSDKTGSSYEQYF. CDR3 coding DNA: TGTGCCAGCAGTTCGGATAAGACAGGGAGCTCCTACGAGCAGTACTTC.